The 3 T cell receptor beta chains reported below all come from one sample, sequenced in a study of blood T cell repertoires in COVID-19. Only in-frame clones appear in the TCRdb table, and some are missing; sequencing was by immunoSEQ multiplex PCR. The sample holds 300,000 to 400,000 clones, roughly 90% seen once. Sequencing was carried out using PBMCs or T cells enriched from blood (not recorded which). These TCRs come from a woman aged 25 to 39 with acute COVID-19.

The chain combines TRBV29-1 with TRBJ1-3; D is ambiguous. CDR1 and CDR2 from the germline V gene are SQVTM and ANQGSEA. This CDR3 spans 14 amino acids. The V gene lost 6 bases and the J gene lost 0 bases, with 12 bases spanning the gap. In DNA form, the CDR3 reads TGCAGCGTCCTGGATTGGGCCTCTGGAAACACCATATATTTT. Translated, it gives CSVLDWASGNTIYF.

CDR3 residues: CASDTGGTPREQFF. The CDR3 DNA is TGTGCCAGTGATACGGGGGGGACCCCGAGAGAGCAGTTCTTC. V gene TRBV13 combines with J gene TRBJ2-1; TRBD2 matches 8 bases. Germline trimming cut 9 bases from V and 10 bases from J; bases unmatched to any gene: 14. From germline, CDR1 is PRHDT and CDR2 FYEKMQ (reference sequence). This CDR3 region has 14 residues. Combining the CDR3 with reference TRBV13 and TRBJ2-1 gives the whole variable domain AAGVIQSPRHLIKEKRETATLKCYPIPRHDTVYWYQQGPGQDPQFLISFYEKMQSDKGSIPDRFSAQQFSDYHSELNMSSLELGDSALYFCASDTGGTPREQFFGPGTRLTVL.

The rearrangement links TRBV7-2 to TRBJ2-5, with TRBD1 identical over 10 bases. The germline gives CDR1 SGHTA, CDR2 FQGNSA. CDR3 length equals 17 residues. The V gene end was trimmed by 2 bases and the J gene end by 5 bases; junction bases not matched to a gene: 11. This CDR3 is CASSLQRRDRGGETQYF. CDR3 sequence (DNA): TGTGCCAGCAGCTTACAACGCCGGGACAGGGGAGGGGAGACCCAGTACTTC.